The T cell receptor beta chain under discussion was sequenced for a study of vaccination and CD4 T cells after COVID-19. This clonotype was observed a handful of times. What it recognizes is unknown. The CDR3 runs to 12 residues. From germline, CDR1 is DFQATT and CDR2 SNEGSKA (reference sequence). V lost 5 bases, J lost 3 bases, and 8 bases lay in between. The Oncomine TCR Beta short-read assay was applied to DNA of cultured CD4+ T cells. Each CDR3 protein gets one entry after TCRdb re-called the PCR reads with MiXCR. The sample holds around 25,000 distinct CDR3 sequences; roughly 46% are singletons and the top ten take roughly 4.1%. Time point of the sample: late sampling 161 to 241 days after vaccination in a few convalescent patients. Described treatment: 10-day PBMC culture with coronavirus spike peptide pools or control peptides (ViraFEST assay).

The chain is built from TRBV20-1 and TRBJ2-1; maybe TRBD2 (5 bases). The clonotype originates from a human donor who had recovered from COVID-19. The sample here was CD4+ T cells from blood, cultured in vitro, taken about 7 months after SARS-CoV-2 vaccination. The CDR3 region has the DNA TGCAGTGCTCCTCGGGGCTACAATGAGCAGTTCTTC. This sequence encodes CSAPRGYNEQFF.